The 27 T cell receptor beta chains below all came from one sample that was sequenced in a study of cytomegalovirus exposure and HLA in healthy donors. Researchers ran the PCR with 60 Vbeta and 13 Jbeta primers. The method was immunoSEQ multiplex PCR; TCRdb's version includes in-frame clones alone and lacks a portion of them. The data show around 150,000 clones, over 70% seen once. The source material was PBMCs. These TCRs come from a woman between 40 and 55 years old in good health and CMV-seronegative.

The rearrangement links TRBV4-1 to TRBJ1-2; D might be TRBD1 (6 bases). This CDR3 is built from 15 residues. V lost 1 base and J lost 6, with 15 bases in between. Germline CDR1 reads MGHRA; CDR2 reads YSYEKL. The CDR3 is CASSQVWGQGDGYTF. CDR3 bases: TGCGCCAGCAGCCAAGTTTGGGGGCAGGGAGATGGCTACACCTTC.

Comment on this clone: An end of the junction does not agree with germline; a read error may underlie this. CDR3 loop: CASSELTETQYF. CDR3 in DNA: TGTGCCAGCAGCGAGCTGACAGAGACGCAGTATTTT. The chain uses TRBV5-6 and TRBJ2-3, with D tentatively TRBD1 (5 bases). CDR3 size: 12 residues. Germline CDR1 SGHDT, CDR2 YYEEEE.

The chain links TRBV28 to TRBJ2-2; TRBD1 matches 9 bases. The CDR3 extends over 16 amino acids. After removal of 2 bases from V and 5 bases from J, the junction contained 6 bases not matched to a gene. The germline CDR1 and CDR2 sequences are MDHEN and SYDVKM. Here the CDR3 reads CASSLNRDRDTGELFF. The CDR3 DNA sequence: TGTGCCAGCAGTTTAAACCGGGACAGGGATACCGGGGAGCTGTTTTTT.

In its sample, this clone was seen once. This chain links TRBV15 with TRBJ2-3, with 9 bases lining up with TRBD1. After removal of 6 bases from V and 7 bases from J, the junction contained 14 bases not matched to a gene. The CDR3 extends over 16 amino acids. Germline V gene data show CDR1 as LNHNV and CDR2 as YYDKDF (reference sequence). Written as DNA, the CDR3 is TGTGCCACCAGTAAGAGTGGGACAGGGAGTGTGTATACGCAGTATTTT. Its translation: CATSKSGTGSVYTQYF.

CDR3 nucleotides: TGTGCCAGCAGCTTAACAGTCGGACTAGCGGGGGGGCAAGAGACCCAGTACTTC. As protein: CASSLTVGLAGGQETQYF. The rearrangement links TRBV7-3 to TRBJ2-5; TRBD2 agrees at 15 bases. Germline V CDR1 and CDR2: SGHTA, FQGTGA. V lost 0 bases to trimming and J lost 2 bases; unmatched junction nucleotides: 4. The CDR3 is 18 amino acids.

V usage is TRBV7-2 and J usage is TRBJ2-3; 8 nucleotides agree with TRBD1. Germline CDR1 SGHTA, CDR2 FQGNSA. Trimming at V came to 1 base and at J to 0 bases, leaving 3 bases not matched to a gene. The length of the CDR3 is 16 residues. The CDR3 nucleotides are TGTGCCAGCAGCTTAGTTGCAGGGGGCAGCACAGATACGCAGTATTTT. Protein: CASSLVAGGSTDTQYF.

The V call is TRBV4-1, the J call TRBJ1-4, with 7 bases matching TRBD1. Germline assignment: CDR1 MGHRA and CDR2 YSYEKL. The CDR3 is made up of 15 amino acids. V gave up 1 base and J gave up 4 bases; unmatched junction bases: 3. CDR3 in amino acids: CASSQGDRDNEKLFF. DNA for the CDR3: TGCGCCAGCAGCCAAGGGGACAGAGATAATGAAAAACTGTTTTTT.

The V and J genes are TRBV4-1 and TRBJ1-2; D possibly corresponds to TRBD1 (6 bases). The CDR3 sequence is 15 residues long. CDR1 is MGHRA and CDR2 is YSYEKL in the germline V gene. Trimming took off 2 bases at V and 0 bases at J, with 10 bases between the two ends. The CDR3 is CASSQTGQPNYGYTF. In nucleotides, the CDR3 is TGCGCCAGCAGCCAAACAGGGCAACCTAACTATGGCTACACCTTC.

The V gene is TRBV7-2, the J gene TRBJ2-7, with D possibly being TRBD1 (6 bases). V lost 6 bases to trimming and J lost 0 bases, with 15 bases between them. The CDR3 has 15 residues. CDR1 and CDR2 from the germline V gene are SGHTA and FQGNSA. The CDR3 here is CASRRTGFPSYEQYF. In nucleotides, the CDR3 is TGTGCCAGCAGGCGTACAGGGTTCCCCTCCTACGAGCAGTACTTC.

J is TRBJ2-3 and V is TRBV9, with TRBD2 identical over 11 bases. The germline CDR1 and CDR2 sequences are SGDLS and YYNGEE. Losses at the gene ends were 7 bases for V and 0 bases for J; bases not matched to a gene: 4. The CDR3 extends over 15 amino acids. The CDR3 sequence: CASSGTSGSTDTQYF. CDR3 DNA: TGTGCCAGCTCCGGGACTAGCGGTAGCACAGATACGCAGTATTTT.

CDR3 in DNA: TGTGCCAGCAGGGGGAGCGGGAGGGGGCGCAATGAGCAGTTCTTC. Encoded protein: CASRGSGRGRNEQFF. This chain joins TRBV6-5 and TRBJ2-1; TRBD2 aligns across 10 bases. CDR1 is MNHEY and CDR2 is SVGAGI in the germline V gene. The CDR3 is 15 amino acids. With 6 bases clipped from V and 6 bases from J, the junction kept 8 bases outside the gene matches.

The J gene is TRBJ2-5, the V gene TRBV28; the match to TRBD1 covers 8 bases. From germline, CDR1 is MDHEN and CDR2 SYDVKM. The CDR3 spans 14 residues. V lost 5 bases, J lost 5 bases, and 7 bases stayed unmatched. The CDR3 coding sequence is TGTGCCAGCAGTGGGACAGGCCCCCACGAGACCCAGTACTTC. Translating it yields CASSGTGPHETQYF. The whole variable domain, remainder taken from reference TRBV28 and TRBJ2-5, is DVKVTQSSRYLVKRTGEKVFLECVQDMDHENMFWYRQDPGLGLRLIYFSYDVKMKEKGDIPEGYSVSREKKERFSLILESASTNQTSMYLCASSGTGPHETQYFGPGTRLLVL.

The CDR3 loop reads CASSVRGGSQRFEAFF. In nucleotides, the CDR3 is TGTGCCAGCAGCGTACGGGGAGGGTCTCAACGTTTTGAAGCTTTCTTT. The V gene is TRBV5-4, the J gene TRBJ1-1; D ambiguous. V dropped 4 bases and J dropped 7 bases, with 23 bases sitting between them. Germline V gene lookup returns CDR1 SGHNT and CDR2 YYREEE (reference sequence). This CDR3 has 16 residues.

This sequence joins TRBV5-6 and TRBJ2-5; possible D gene TRBD1, 5 bases. The V end lost 3 bases, the J end lost 5 bases, and 17 bases lay between the germline ends. The germline gives CDR1 SGHDT, CDR2 YYEEEE. CDR3 length equals 15 residues. The CDR3 loop reads CASSWIQAGHETQYF. The DNA of the CDR3 is TGTGCCAGCAGCTGGATACAGGCAGGTCACGAGACCCAGTACTTC.

V and J are TRBV5-4 and TRBJ2-1, with D hard to call. The CDR3 loop spans 18 amino acids. Germline-derived CDR1 and CDR2 are SGHNT and YYREEE (reference sequence). V was pared by 0 bases and J by 0 bases, with 16 bases between. The CDR3 nucleotides are TGTGCCAGCAGCTTGGCCGTATTGGCCATCGACTCCTACAATGAGCAGTTCTTC. Its translation: CASSLAVLAIDSYNEQFF.

V and J are TRBV6-6 and TRBJ2-7; 13 nucleotides line up with TRBD2. The germline CDR1 and CDR2 sequences are MNHNY and SVGAGI (reference sequence). V was pared by 6 bases and J by 3 bases, with 8 bases of the junction left unmatched. The CDR3 length is 16 residues. The CDR3 sequence: CASRRTGTSGDYEQYF. In nucleotides, the CDR3 is TGTGCCAGCAGACGAACCGGGACTAGCGGGGACTACGAGCAGTACTTC.

CDR3 residues: CASSLGPRGSEQYF. The CDR3, as DNA: TGTGCCAGCAGCTTAGGGCCCAGGGGGAGCGAGCAGTACTTC. This rearrangement joins TRBV7-9 to TRBJ2-7; 7 nucleotides agree with TRBD1. The junction had 6 bases not matched to a gene; V was cut back by 1 base and J by 6 bases. The CDR3 loop spans 14 amino acids. In germline, CDR1 is SEHNR, CDR2 FQNEAQ (reference sequence).

V gene TRBV5-4 combines with J gene TRBJ1-2; TRBD1 agrees at 7 bases. The CDR3 loop spans 13 amino acids. From germline, CDR1 is SGHNT and CDR2 YYREEE (reference sequence). V dropped 4 bases and J dropped 5; count of bases not matched to a gene: 5. In nucleotides, the CDR3 is TGTGCCAGCAGCCAAGGACAGGTTTATGGCTACACCTTC. It translates to CASSQGQVYGYTF.

Concerning this clone itself: A junction boundary mismatches the germline segment, possibly from a read error. The chain recombines TRBV27 with TRBJ2-6, with D perhaps TRBD1 (5 bases). Germline loops: CDR1 MNHEY, CDR2 SMNVEV (reference sequence). The CDR3 consists of 14 residues. CDR3 DNA sequence: TGTGCCAGCAGGAAGATCTCTGGGGCCAACGGCCTGACTTTC. Translating gives CASRKISGANGLTF.

V gene TRBV28 combines with J gene TRBJ2-7; no clear D. The CDR3 extends over 12 amino acids. Germline CDR1 reads MDHEN; CDR2 reads SYDVKM. Trimming took off 5 bases at V and 4 bases at J, with 9 bases between the two ends. The CDR3 region has the DNA TGTGCCAGCAGTCCCCGGTTATACGAGCAGTACTTC. As protein: CASSPRLYEQYF.

This clone came up once. J is TRBJ1-4 and V is TRBV9; TRBD1 agrees at 7 bases. Germline V gene lookup returns CDR1 SGDLS and CDR2 YYNGEE. The CDR3 is 15 amino acids. V lost 0 bases, J lost 8 bases, and 7 bases stayed unmatched. The DNA for the CDR3 is TGTGCCAGCAGCGTAGTGGGACAGAGGGGAGAAAAACTGTTTTTT. The encoded protein is CASSVVGQRGEKLFF.

This chain uses TRBV11-3 with TRBJ1-4; no firm D call. The germline V gene encodes CDR1 SGHNT and CDR2 YENEEA. The CDR3 is made up of 14 amino acids. Trimming stripped 2 bases from V and 5 bases from J, with 9 bases between. CDR3 sequence reads: CASSLLQSNEKLFF. In DNA, the CDR3 is TGTGCCAGCAGCTTATTACAGTCCAATGAAAAACTGTTTTTT.

CDR3 region: CASSQVPGSPAANEKLFF. The CDR3, as DNA: TGCGCCAGCAGCCAAGTGCCGGGGTCCCCGGCGGCTAATGAAAAACTGTTTTTT. The gene calls are TRBV4-1 and TRBJ1-4; D unresolved. Per germline, CDR1 MGHRA and CDR2 YSYEKL. Trimming shortened V by 1 base and J by 3 bases, and 18 bases separated the two germline ends. The CDR3 runs 18 residues.

The J gene is TRBJ1-3, the V gene TRBV21-1; no check of the table's D call, TRBD1, against the DNA was made. TRBV21-1 is a recognized pseudogene. The CDR3 is made up of 13 amino acids. CDR3 protein: CANGTSLSNTIYF. The CDR3 DNA reads as TGTGCCAACGGGACATCTCTTTCAAACACCATATATTTT.

The V call is TRBV5-1, the J call TRBJ2-3; 8 nucleotides line up with TRBD1. Germline V gene data show CDR1 as SGHRS and CDR2 as YFSETQ. Trimming removed 3 bases from V and 2 bases from J; junction bases left unmatched: 5. CDR3 length: 15 residues. This CDR3 is CASSSTGQVTDTQYF. In DNA, the CDR3 is TGCGCCAGCAGCTCGACGGGACAGGTCACAGATACGCAGTATTTT.

This chain uses TRBV19 with TRBJ1-3, with D hard to call. Germline CDR1 and CDR2: LNHDA and SQIVND (reference sequence). V was trimmed by 9 bases and J by 3 bases, leaving 18 bases between them. CDR3 length: 15 amino acids. The CDR3 DNA follows: TGTGCCAGAGTCAGTGTACATCTTTATGGAAACACCATATATTTT. It is translated as CARVSVHLYGNTIYF.

This rearrangement joins TRBV5-1 to TRBJ2-1, with D perhaps TRBD1 (6 bases). This CDR3 has 15 residues. Germline V CDR1 and CDR2: SGHRS, YFSETQ. Trimming removed 1 base at V and 0 bases at J, with 8 bases between. DNA for the CDR3: TGCGCCAGCAGCTTGCAGGGGAGCTCCTACAATGAGCAGTTCTTC. This translates into CASSLQGSSYNEQFF.